Listed below are T cell receptor beta chains from one sample, sequenced in a study of shared clonotypes between healthy human individuals. TCRdb's copy holds only in-frame clones and misses some; the assay was immunoSEQ multiplex PCR. Counted here are about 530,000 clones, 90% to 96% occurring once; the ten biggest clones make up roughly 0.06%. The sequenced sample was naive CD4+ T cells sorted from blood. These receptors were taken from a woman in her twenties or thirties in good health. Both conserved end residues are part of each CDR3. The order of the fields is J gene, V gene, D gene, CDR3 length, clone size, CDR3 DNA, CDR3 protein. D genes are given only for firm matches. Size tells how often a clone was seen (once, few, many) or the class of an expanded clone, and some rows leave it out.

j_gene: TRBJ2-7
v_gene: TRBV5-8
d_gene: TRBD2
len: 16
abundance: -
CDR3nt: TGTGCCAGCAGCTTGGTACTAGCGGGAGCGCCCTACGAGCAGTACTTC
CDR3aa: CASSLVLAGAPYEQYF

j_gene: TRBJ2-5
v_gene: TRBV6-1
d_gene: -
len: 17
abundance: once
CDR3nt: TGTGCCAGCAGTGTGAACCCGGGGGGCGCAGGTATGGAGACCCAGTACTTC
CDR3aa: CASSVNPGGAGMETQYF

j_gene: TRBJ2-3
v_gene: TRBV19
d_gene: TRBD1
len: 13
abundance: -
CDR3nt: TGTGCCAGTAGTATTTTCCCAGGGGGCCCGCAGTATTTT
CDR3aa: CASSIFPGGPQYF

j_gene: TRBJ2-1
v_gene: TRBV10-1
d_gene: -
len: 15
abundance: once
CDR3nt: TGCGCCAGCAGTGAAACGGTGAGCTCCTACAATGAGCAGTTCTTC
CDR3aa: CASSETVSSYNEQFF

j_gene: TRBJ1-2
v_gene: TRBV18
d_gene: -
len: 14
abundance: -
CDR3nt: TGTGCCAGCTCCCTCTCGGGCGGGACGCATGGCTACACCTTC
CDR3aa: CASSLSGGTHGYTF

j_gene: TRBJ1-5
v_gene: TRBV4-2
d_gene: -
len: 14
abundance: -
CDR3nt: TGTGCCAGCAGCTTAGGGCAGGGAAGTATGCCCCAGCATTTT
CDR3aa: CASSLGQGSMPQHF

j_gene: TRBJ1-2
v_gene: TRBV19
d_gene: -
len: 12
abundance: -
CDR3nt: TGTGCCAGTAGGAGAGTGGGGGATGGCTACACCTTC
CDR3aa: CASRRVGDGYTF

j_gene: TRBJ2-5
v_gene: TRBV5-1
d_gene: -
len: 14
abundance: once
CDR3nt: TGCGCCAGCAGCTTGGGAGCGATCCAAGAGACCCAGTACTTC
CDR3aa: CASSLGAIQETQYF

j_gene: TRBJ2-3
v_gene: TRBV5-1
d_gene: -
len: 16
abundance: -
CDR3nt: TGCGCCAGCAGCGAAATTATAGCGGAACGCACAGATACGCAGTATTTT
CDR3aa: CASSEIIAERTDTQYF

j_gene: TRBJ2-3
v_gene: TRBV10-3
d_gene: TRBD1
len: 15
abundance: -
CDR3nt: TGTGCCATCAGCAAGGGACAGGAGGGACTCAGGATTCTGTATTTT
CDR3aa: CAISKGQEGLRILYF

j_gene: TRBJ2-1
v_gene: TRBV5-5
d_gene: TRBD2
len: 16
abundance: once
CDR3nt: TGTGCCAGCAGCCCCGGCCGGACTAGCGGATACAATGAGCAGTTCTTC
CDR3aa: CASSPGRTSGYNEQFF

j_gene: TRBJ2-3
v_gene: TRBV28
d_gene: TRBD1
len: 15
abundance: -
CDR3nt: TGTGCCAGCAGCTCTCTCGGGACAGTCACAGATACGCAGTATTTT
CDR3aa: CASSSLGTVTDTQYF

j_gene: TRBJ2-7
v_gene: TRBV4-1
d_gene: -
len: 16
abundance: -
CDR3nt: TGCGCCAGCAGCCAAGATAACCCCCGGCCTACCTACGAGCAGTACTTC
CDR3aa: CASSQDNPRPTYEQYF

j_gene: TRBJ2-7
v_gene: TRBV7-2
d_gene: -
len: 14
abundance: -
CDR3nt: TGTGCCAGCAGCCACCCAAGGCGGCCCTACGAGCAGTACTTC
CDR3aa: CASSHPRRPYEQYF

j_gene: TRBJ1-1
v_gene: TRBV19
d_gene: -
len: 15
abundance: -
CDR3nt: TGTGCCAGTAGTATAGAGGAGGGAGTGAGAACTGAAGCTTTCTTT
CDR3aa: CASSIEEGVRTEAFF

j_gene: TRBJ2-7
v_gene: TRBV11-1
d_gene: -
len: 15
abundance: -
CDR3nt: TGTGCCAGCAGCATATCCGGGACCGTGGGCTACGAGCAGTACTTC
CDR3aa: CASSISGTVGYEQYF

j_gene: TRBJ2-5
v_gene: TRBV5-1
d_gene: TRBD1
len: 16
abundance: -
CDR3nt: TGCGCCAGCAGCTTCGGGACAGGGGATCATCAAGAGACCCAGTACTTC
CDR3aa: CASSFGTGDHQETQYF

j_gene: TRBJ2-1
v_gene: TRBV28
d_gene: TRBD2
len: 17
abundance: once
CDR3nt: TGTGCCAGCAGTCCCCTTGGACTAGCGGGAGTGACCAATGAGCAGTTCTTC
CDR3aa: CASSPLGLAGVTNEQFF

j_gene: TRBJ2-7
v_gene: TRBV7-2
d_gene: -
len: 14
abundance: -
CDR3nt: TGTGCCAGCAGCTCCGCCCGCCCTGGATACGAGCAGTACTTC
CDR3aa: CASSSARPGYEQYF

j_gene: TRBJ2-4
v_gene: TRBV28
d_gene: -
len: 16
abundance: -
CDR3nt: TGTGCCAGCAGTTTGGGTCAGCCTCTAGCCAAAAACATTCAGTACTTC
CDR3aa: CASSLGQPLAKNIQYF

j_gene: TRBJ2-1
v_gene: TRBV5-1
d_gene: -
len: 11
abundance: -
CDR3nt: TGCGCCAGCAGCTTGGCGCGAGAGCAGTTCTTC
CDR3aa: CASSLAREQFF

j_gene: TRBJ2-2
v_gene: TRBV28
d_gene: -
len: 15
abundance: -
CDR3nt: TGTGCCAGCAGTCAAACCTGGAGCCTAACCGGGGAGCTGTTTTTT
CDR3aa: CASSQTWSLTGELFF

j_gene: TRBJ1-5
v_gene: TRBV19
d_gene: TRBD1
len: 13
abundance: -
CDR3nt: TGTGCCAGTAGAACGACAGGGGTCGCGCCCCAGCATTTT
CDR3aa: CASRTTGVAPQHF

j_gene: TRBJ1-4
v_gene: TRBV28
d_gene: TRBD1
len: 13
abundance: -
CDR3nt: TGTGCCAGCCTCAGGGGGTCTAATGAAAAACTGTTTTTT
CDR3aa: CASLRGSNEKLFF

j_gene: TRBJ1-2
v_gene: TRBV28
d_gene: -
len: 14
abundance: once
CDR3nt: TGTGCCAGCAGTTCGAGACGTTACGCCTATGGCTACACCTTC
CDR3aa: CASSSRRYAYGYTF

j_gene: TRBJ1-6
v_gene: TRBV11-2
d_gene: TRBD1
len: 19
abundance: -
CDR3nt: TGTGCCAGCAGCTTAGAGGGCCACAGGGGACGGTCCTATAATTCACCCCTCCACTTT
CDR3aa: CASSLEGHRGRSYNSPLHF

j_gene: TRBJ1-6
v_gene: TRBV20-1
d_gene: -
len: 11
abundance: -
CDR3nt: TGCAGTGCTACAAGGAATTCACCCCTCCACTTT
CDR3aa: CSATRNSPLHF

j_gene: TRBJ2-1
v_gene: TRBV6-1
d_gene: -
len: 17
abundance: few
CDR3nt: TGTGCCAGCAGTGACGAAGAGGGACCCCGCTCCTACAATGAGCAGTTCTTC
CDR3aa: CASSDEEGPRSYNEQFF

j_gene: TRBJ1-2
v_gene: TRBV19
d_gene: -
len: 15
abundance: -
CDR3nt: TGTGCCACCTTCTGGAGGGGAAGGGAGGACTATGGCTACACCTTC
CDR3aa: CATFWRGREDYGYTF

j_gene: TRBJ2-7
v_gene: TRBV12-1
d_gene: -
len: 15
abundance: -
CDR3nt: TGTGCCAGCAGCTCCCCCGACTGGCGCAACTACGAGCAGTACTTC
CDR3aa: CASSSPDWRNYEQYF

j_gene: TRBJ2-2
v_gene: TRBV5-1
d_gene: -
len: 13
abundance: -
CDR3nt: TGCGCCAGCAGCTCATGGGACTCGGGGGAGCTGTTTTTT
CDR3aa: CASSSWDSGELFF

j_gene: TRBJ2-7
v_gene: TRBV19
d_gene: -
len: 14
abundance: few
CDR3nt: TGTGCCAGTAGTCCGCCGACCGGACATAGGGAGCAGTACTTC
CDR3aa: CASSPPTGHREQYF

j_gene: TRBJ1-4
v_gene: TRBV10-3
d_gene: -
len: 14
abundance: -
CDR3nt: TGTGCCATCAGTGATGTCGGATCTAATGAAAAACTGTTTTTT
CDR3aa: CAISDVGSNEKLFF

j_gene: TRBJ1-3
v_gene: TRBV15
d_gene: -
len: 15
abundance: -
CDR3nt: TGTGCCACCAGCAGAAGGACAGCAACTGGAAACACCATATATTTT
CDR3aa: CATSRRTATGNTIYF

j_gene: TRBJ2-7
v_gene: TRBV29-1
d_gene: TRBD1
len: 14
abundance: -
CDR3nt: TGCAGCGTTGGGGTTTGGGGACAGTCCTACGAGCAGTACTTC
CDR3aa: CSVGVWGQSYEQYF

j_gene: TRBJ1-5
v_gene: TRBV13
d_gene: -
len: 14
abundance: -
CDR3nt: TGTGCCAGCAGCTGGCGGCGCACCAATCAGCCCCAGCATTTT
CDR3aa: CASSWRRTNQPQHF

j_gene: TRBJ2-3
v_gene: TRBV2
d_gene: TRBD2
len: 15
abundance: -
CDR3nt: TGTGCCAGCAGTGTTCAAGCGGGAGGATCAGATACGCAGTATTTT
CDR3aa: CASSVQAGGSDTQYF

j_gene: TRBJ2-5
v_gene: TRBV2
d_gene: TRBD1
len: 14
abundance: -
CDR3nt: TGTGCCGTCTCCGGGACAGGGGGCCTCGAGACCCAGTACTTC
CDR3aa: CAVSGTGGLETQYF

j_gene: TRBJ2-5
v_gene: TRBV6-5
d_gene: TRBD2
len: 15
abundance: -
CDR3nt: TGTGCCAGCAGTTACGGCGCGGGAGGGCTTGAGACCCAGTACTTC
CDR3aa: CASSYGAGGLETQYF

j_gene: TRBJ2-7
v_gene: TRBV6-6
d_gene: TRBD1
len: 14
abundance: once
CDR3nt: TGTGCCAGCAGTGCGACAGGGGGTAGCTACGAGCAGTACTTC
CDR3aa: CASSATGGSYEQYF

j_gene: TRBJ2-7
v_gene: TRBV6-5
d_gene: TRBD1
len: 15
abundance: -
CDR3nt: TGTGCCAGCAGTTACTCGAACAGGGGGCGCCGGGAGCAGTACTTC
CDR3aa: CASSYSNRGRREQYF

j_gene: TRBJ2-2
v_gene: TRBV2
d_gene: TRBD2
len: 14
abundance: -
CDR3nt: TGTGCCAGCAGGGCCGGGACTAGACCCGGGGAGCTGTTTTTT
CDR3aa: CASRAGTRPGELFF

j_gene: TRBJ2-3
v_gene: TRBV4-1
d_gene: -
len: 21
abundance: -
CDR3nt: TGCGCCAGCAGCCAACCGAAAGGCAGGGGCCGCCTTGGGACTGCGACAGATACGCAGTATTTT
CDR3aa: CASSQPKGRGRLGTATDTQYF

j_gene: TRBJ1-5
v_gene: TRBV7-8
d_gene: -
len: 17
abundance: -
CDR3nt: TGTGCCAGCAGCTTAGATGGCAGAGAATATAGCAATCAGCCCCAGCATTTT
CDR3aa: CASSLDGREYSNQPQHF

j_gene: TRBJ1-1
v_gene: TRBV19
d_gene: -
len: 14
abundance: -
CDR3nt: TGTGCCAGTAGGCACGGCCTCTTGAACACTGAAGCTTTCTTT
CDR3aa: CASRHGLLNTEAFF

j_gene: TRBJ1-2
v_gene: TRBV25-1
d_gene: TRBD1
len: 17
abundance: once
CDR3nt: TGTGCCAGCAGTGAATCCCCACCCGGGACAGGAGACGGGGGCTACACCTTC
CDR3aa: CASSESPPGTGDGGYTF

j_gene: TRBJ2-2
v_gene: TRBV6-4
d_gene: -
len: 14
abundance: -
CDR3nt: TGTGCCAGCAGTGGGTACGTCGGAGCCGGGGAGCTGTTTTTT
CDR3aa: CASSGYVGAGELFF

j_gene: TRBJ2-7
v_gene: TRBV5-6
d_gene: TRBD1
len: 15
abundance: once
CDR3nt: TGTGCCAGCAGCCGAACTGGACAGGAGGCCTACGAGCAGTACTTC
CDR3aa: CASSRTGQEAYEQYF

j_gene: TRBJ1-1
v_gene: TRBV5-8
d_gene: -
len: 14
abundance: -
CDR3nt: TGTGCCAGCACCTCGAGTTCGAGGGTCGCTGAAGCTTTCTTT
CDR3aa: CASTSSSRVAEAFF

j_gene: TRBJ1-1
v_gene: TRBV6-1
d_gene: -
len: 13
abundance: once
CDR3nt: TGTGCCAGCAGTGAAGGGGGGGGCACTGAAGCTTTCTTT
CDR3aa: CASSEGGGTEAFF

j_gene: TRBJ2-3
v_gene: TRBV10-3
d_gene: TRBD2
len: 15
abundance: -
CDR3nt: TGTGCCATCAGTGAAACTAGCGGAGCCACAGATACGCAGTATTTT
CDR3aa: CAISETSGATDTQYF

j_gene: TRBJ2-2
v_gene: TRBV27
d_gene: -
len: 12
abundance: -
CDR3nt: TGTGCCAGCAGTTCCCTCACCGGGGAGCTGTTTTTT
CDR3aa: CASSSLTGELFF

j_gene: TRBJ2-7
v_gene: TRBV7-9
d_gene: -
len: 15
abundance: -
CDR3nt: TGTGCCAGCAGCGCCGGGACCAACCCCTTATACGAGCAGTACTTC
CDR3aa: CASSAGTNPLYEQYF